This T cell receptor beta chain emerged from a study of blood T cell repertoires in COVID-19. Study overall: Acute and convalescent COVID-19 specimens originated in the United States, Italy and Spain.

Methods used by the authors: Reference gene primer amplification in the assay estimated nucleated cell counts. TCRdb's copy holds only in-frame clones and misses some; the assay was immunoSEQ multiplex PCR. That table is the source of V, J and clone size, and D and trimming were worked out from the DNA. The repertoire holds about 190,000 clones, with 65% to 85% as singletons. CDR1 is LGHDT and CDR2 is YNNKEL in the germline V gene (reference sequence). The CDR3 is made up of 15 amino acids. Germline trimming cut 0 bases from V and 2 bases from J; bases unmatched to any gene: 4. Participants were aged about 18 to 100 years from 20 to 30 US areas. Clinical history as reported by participants underpinned cohort assignment.

This receptor was obtained from a woman in her thirties who had recovered from COVID-19. V is TRBV3-1 (or the pseudogene TRBV3-2) and J is TRBJ2-7; 7 positions match TRBD2. Sequencing input: PBMCs or T cells enriched from blood (not recorded which). This CDR3 is CASSQEAGAPYEQYF. The CDR3 DNA follows: TGTGCCAGCAGCCAAGAGGCGGGAGCACCCTACGAGCAGTACTTC.